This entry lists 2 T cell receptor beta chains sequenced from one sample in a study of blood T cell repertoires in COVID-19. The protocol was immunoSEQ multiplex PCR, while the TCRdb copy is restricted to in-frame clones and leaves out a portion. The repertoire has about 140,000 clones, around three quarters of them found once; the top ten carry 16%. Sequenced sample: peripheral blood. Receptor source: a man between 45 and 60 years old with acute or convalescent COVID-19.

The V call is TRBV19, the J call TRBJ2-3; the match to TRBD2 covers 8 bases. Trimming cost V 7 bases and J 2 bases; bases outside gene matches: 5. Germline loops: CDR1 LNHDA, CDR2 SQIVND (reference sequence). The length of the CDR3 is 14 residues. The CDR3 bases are TGTGCCAGTAAAGACGGGGGGGCCACAGATACGCAGTATTTT. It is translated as CASKDGGATDTQYF.

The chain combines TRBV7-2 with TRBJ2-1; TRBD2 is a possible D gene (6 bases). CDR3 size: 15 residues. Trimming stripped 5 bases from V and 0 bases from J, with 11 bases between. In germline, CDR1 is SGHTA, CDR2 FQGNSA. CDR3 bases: TGTGCCAGCAGCCGCCCGGGGGTCTCCTACAATGAGCAGTTCTTC. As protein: CASSRPGVSYNEQFF.